The rows below give T cell receptor beta chains drawn from one sample of a study of CXCR3-negative and CXCR3-positive naive CD8 T cells. Reanalyzing the 5' RACE reads, TCRdb keeps one entry per CDR3 protein, without DNA. Its table records tens of thousands of distinct CDR3 sequences. Sequencing was done on a sample of naive CXCR3- CD8+ T cells from blood. Source of these receptors: a human donor in good health. Some clones in this sample may be carry-over from other donors' samples. The CDR3 runs from the conserved cysteine through the conserved F or W. The order of the fields is J gene, V gene, clone size, CDR3 protein. For some rows the clone size is stated as once, few or many, or as a class when expanded; others skip it.

j_call: TRBJ1-2
v_call: TRBV20-1
clone_size: .
cdr3_aa: CSAREYQGGYGYTF

j_call: TRBJ2-7
v_call: TRBV28
clone_size: .
cdr3_aa: CASNGERTQYF

j_call: TRBJ2-1
v_call: TRBV24-1
clone_size: .
cdr3_aa: CATSDWGTGQKGLAGDEQFF

j_call: TRBJ2-7
v_call: TRBV28
clone_size: .
cdr3_aa: CASSFLGYEQYF

j_call: TRBJ1-1
v_call: TRBV4-1
clone_size: medium-sized
cdr3_aa: CASSQDLARGNTEAFF

j_call: TRBJ1-2
v_call: TRBV6-5
clone_size: .
cdr3_aa: CASSYSGTGGYGYTF

j_call: TRBJ1-2
v_call: TRBV5-1
clone_size: .
cdr3_aa: CASISRRETYGYTF

j_call: TRBJ2-5
v_call: TRBV28
clone_size: .
cdr3_aa: CASSSRGGPLETQYF

j_call: TRBJ2-2
v_call: TRBV5-1
clone_size: .
cdr3_aa: CASSTGLTNTGELFF

j_call: TRBJ2-7
v_call: TRBV5-1
clone_size: .
cdr3_aa: CASSPGVGSYEQYF

j_call: TRBJ2-7
v_call: TRBV28
clone_size: .
cdr3_aa: CASNLSGTNTYEQYF

j_call: TRBJ2-7
v_call: TRBV5-1
clone_size: .
cdr3_aa: CASSPPDGGYEQYF

j_call: TRBJ2-1
v_call: TRBV4-3
clone_size: .
cdr3_aa: CASSQGSLSGGVDNEQFF

j_call: TRBJ1-2
v_call: TRBV18
clone_size: .
cdr3_aa: CARSPSGDYGYTF

j_call: TRBJ2-7
v_call: TRBV12-3/TRBV12-4
clone_size: .
cdr3_aa: CASSSTLTGPEQYF

j_call: TRBJ2-1
v_call: TRBV4-2
clone_size: .
cdr3_aa: CASSQDSSGTYNEQFF

j_call: TRBJ2-7
v_call: TRBV7-9
clone_size: .
cdr3_aa: CASSPGQIAYEQYF

j_call: TRBJ1-1
v_call: TRBV7-9
clone_size: .
cdr3_aa: CASTDRTEAFF

j_call: TRBJ1-1
v_call: TRBV15
clone_size: .
cdr3_aa: CATSTVGGNTEAFF

j_call: TRBJ1-3
v_call: TRBV21-1
clone_size: .
cdr3_aa: CASCGRSGNTIYF

j_call: TRBJ2-7
v_call: TRBV15
clone_size: .
cdr3_aa: CATSLNPGTHYEQYF

j_call: TRBJ2-3
v_call: TRBV6-4
clone_size: .
cdr3_aa: CASSESGGSTDTQYF

j_call: TRBJ2-7
v_call: TRBV27
clone_size: medium-sized
cdr3_aa: CASSLRQGAYEQYF

j_call: TRBJ2-5
v_call: TRBV29-1
clone_size: .
cdr3_aa: CSALGQFQETQYF

j_call: TRBJ1-2
v_call: TRBV20-1
clone_size: .
cdr3_aa: CSARDSRGGNYGYTF

j_call: TRBJ1-1
v_call: TRBV7-9
clone_size: .
cdr3_aa: CASSLVAENTEAFF

j_call: TRBJ2-1
v_call: TRBV25-1
clone_size: .
cdr3_aa: CASSERGLAPEQFF